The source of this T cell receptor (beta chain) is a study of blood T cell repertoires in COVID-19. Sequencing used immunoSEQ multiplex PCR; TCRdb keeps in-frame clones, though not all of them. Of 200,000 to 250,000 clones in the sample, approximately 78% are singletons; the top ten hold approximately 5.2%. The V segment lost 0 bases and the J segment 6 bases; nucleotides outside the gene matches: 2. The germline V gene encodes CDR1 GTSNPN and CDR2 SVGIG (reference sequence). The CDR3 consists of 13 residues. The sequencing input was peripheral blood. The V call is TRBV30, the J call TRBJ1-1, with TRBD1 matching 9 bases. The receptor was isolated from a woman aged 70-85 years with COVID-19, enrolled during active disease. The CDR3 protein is CAWSVQGAAEAFF. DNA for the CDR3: TGTGCCTGGAGTGTACAGGGGGCCGCTGAAGCTTTCTTT.